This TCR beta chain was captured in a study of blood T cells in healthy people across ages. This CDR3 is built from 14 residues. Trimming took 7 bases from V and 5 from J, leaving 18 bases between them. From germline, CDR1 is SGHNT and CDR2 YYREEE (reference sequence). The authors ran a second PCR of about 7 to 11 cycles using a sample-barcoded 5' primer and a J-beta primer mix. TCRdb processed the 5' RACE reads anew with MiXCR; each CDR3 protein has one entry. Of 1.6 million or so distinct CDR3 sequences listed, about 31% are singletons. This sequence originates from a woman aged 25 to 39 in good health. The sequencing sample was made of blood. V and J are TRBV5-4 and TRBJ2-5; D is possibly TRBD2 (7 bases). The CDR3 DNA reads TGTGCCAGCGGAACCCCAGAGGGGGGGGAGACCCAGTACTTC. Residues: CASGTPEGGETQYF.